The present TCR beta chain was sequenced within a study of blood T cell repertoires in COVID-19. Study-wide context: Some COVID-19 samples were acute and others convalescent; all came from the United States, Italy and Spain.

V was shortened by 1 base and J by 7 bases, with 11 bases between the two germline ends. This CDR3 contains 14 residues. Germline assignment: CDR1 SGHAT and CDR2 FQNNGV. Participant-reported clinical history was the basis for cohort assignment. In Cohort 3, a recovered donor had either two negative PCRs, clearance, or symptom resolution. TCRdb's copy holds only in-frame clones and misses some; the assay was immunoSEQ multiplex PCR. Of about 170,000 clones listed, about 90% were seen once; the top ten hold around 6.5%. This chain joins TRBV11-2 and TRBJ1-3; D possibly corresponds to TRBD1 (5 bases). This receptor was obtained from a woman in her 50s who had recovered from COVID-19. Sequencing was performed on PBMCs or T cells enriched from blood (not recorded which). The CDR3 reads CASSLAGRANTIYF. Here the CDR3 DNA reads TGTGCCAGCAGCTTAGCGGGCAGGGCGAACACCATATATTTT.